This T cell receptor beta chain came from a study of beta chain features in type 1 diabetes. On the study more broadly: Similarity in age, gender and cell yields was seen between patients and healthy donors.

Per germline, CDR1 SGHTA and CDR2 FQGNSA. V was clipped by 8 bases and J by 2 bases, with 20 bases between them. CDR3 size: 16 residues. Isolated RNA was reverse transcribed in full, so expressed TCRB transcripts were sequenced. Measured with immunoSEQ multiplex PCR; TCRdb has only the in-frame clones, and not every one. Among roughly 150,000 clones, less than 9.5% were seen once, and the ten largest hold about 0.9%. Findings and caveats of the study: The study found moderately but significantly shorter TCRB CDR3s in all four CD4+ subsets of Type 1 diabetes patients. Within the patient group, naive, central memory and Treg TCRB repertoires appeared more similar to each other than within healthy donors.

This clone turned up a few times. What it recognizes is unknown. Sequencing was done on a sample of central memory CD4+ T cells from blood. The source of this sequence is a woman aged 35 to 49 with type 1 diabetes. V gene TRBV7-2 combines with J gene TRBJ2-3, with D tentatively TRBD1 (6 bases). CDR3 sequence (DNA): TGTGCCAGCGCAGAGCTAACAGGGACCGCCACAGATACGCAGTATTTT. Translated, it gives CASAELTGTATDTQYF.